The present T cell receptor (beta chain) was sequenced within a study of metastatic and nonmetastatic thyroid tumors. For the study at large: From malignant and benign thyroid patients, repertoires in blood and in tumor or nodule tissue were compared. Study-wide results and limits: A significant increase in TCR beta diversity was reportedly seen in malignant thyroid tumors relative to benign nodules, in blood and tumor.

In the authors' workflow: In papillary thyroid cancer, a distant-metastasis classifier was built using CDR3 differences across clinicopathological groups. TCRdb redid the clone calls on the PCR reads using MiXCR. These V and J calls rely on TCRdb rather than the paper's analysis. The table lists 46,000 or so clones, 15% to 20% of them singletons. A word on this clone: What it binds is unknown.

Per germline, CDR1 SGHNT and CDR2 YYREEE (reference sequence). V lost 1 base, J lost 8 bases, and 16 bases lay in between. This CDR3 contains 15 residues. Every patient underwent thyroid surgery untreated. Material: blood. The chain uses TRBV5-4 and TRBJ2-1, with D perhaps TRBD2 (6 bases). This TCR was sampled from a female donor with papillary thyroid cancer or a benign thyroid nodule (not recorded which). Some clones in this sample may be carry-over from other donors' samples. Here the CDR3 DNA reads TGTGCCAGCAGCTTGTTCACGGGAGTGAGCGATGAGCAGTTCTTC. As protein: CASSLFTGVSDEQFF. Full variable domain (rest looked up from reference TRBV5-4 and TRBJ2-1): ETGVTQSPTHLIKTRGQQVTLRCSSQSGHNTVSWYQQALGQGPQFIFQYYREEENGRGNFPPRFSGLQFPNYSSELNVNALELDDSALYLCASSLFTGVSDEQFFGPGTRLTVL.